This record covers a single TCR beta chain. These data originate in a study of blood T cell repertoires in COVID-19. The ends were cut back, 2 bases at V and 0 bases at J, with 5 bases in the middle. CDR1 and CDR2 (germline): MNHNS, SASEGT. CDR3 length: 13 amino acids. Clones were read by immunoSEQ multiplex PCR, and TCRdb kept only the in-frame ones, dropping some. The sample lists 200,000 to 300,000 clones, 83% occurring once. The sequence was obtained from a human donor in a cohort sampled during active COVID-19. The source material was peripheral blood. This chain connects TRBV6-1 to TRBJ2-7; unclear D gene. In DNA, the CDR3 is TGTGCCAGCAGTGAATCTGTCTCCTACGAGCAGTACTTC. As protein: CASSESVSYEQYF.